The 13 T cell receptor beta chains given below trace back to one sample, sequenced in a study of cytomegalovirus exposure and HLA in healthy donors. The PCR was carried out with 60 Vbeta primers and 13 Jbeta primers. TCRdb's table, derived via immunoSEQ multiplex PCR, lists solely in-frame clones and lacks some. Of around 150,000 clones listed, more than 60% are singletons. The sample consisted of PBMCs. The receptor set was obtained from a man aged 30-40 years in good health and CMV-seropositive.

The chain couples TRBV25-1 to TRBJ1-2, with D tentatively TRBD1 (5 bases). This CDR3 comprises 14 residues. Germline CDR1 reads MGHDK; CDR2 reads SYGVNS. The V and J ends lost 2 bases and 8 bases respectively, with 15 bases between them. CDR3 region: CASSELEQGPGYTF. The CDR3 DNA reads TGTGCCAGCAGTGAACTCGAGCAGGGTCCAGGCTACACCTTC.

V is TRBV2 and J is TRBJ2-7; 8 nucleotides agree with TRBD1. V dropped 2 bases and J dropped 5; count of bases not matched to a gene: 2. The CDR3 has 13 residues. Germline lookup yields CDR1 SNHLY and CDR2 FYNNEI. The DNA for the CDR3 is TGTGCCAGCAGTGAAAGACAGGGGAACGAGCAGTACTTC. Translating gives CASSERQGNEQYF. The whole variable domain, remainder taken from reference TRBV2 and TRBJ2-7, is EPEVTQTPSHQVTQMGQEVILRCVPISNHLYFYWYRQILGQKVEFLVSFYNNEISEKSEIFDDQFSVERPDGSNFTLKIRSTKLEDSAMYFCASSERQGNEQYFGPGTRLTVT.

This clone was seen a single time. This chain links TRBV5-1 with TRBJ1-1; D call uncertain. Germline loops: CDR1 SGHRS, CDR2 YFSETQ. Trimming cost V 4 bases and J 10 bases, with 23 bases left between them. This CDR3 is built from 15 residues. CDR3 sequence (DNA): TGCGCCAGCAGCGCCGAACTTGATGGCGCGGGCCGAGCTTTCTTT. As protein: CASSAELDGAGRAFF.

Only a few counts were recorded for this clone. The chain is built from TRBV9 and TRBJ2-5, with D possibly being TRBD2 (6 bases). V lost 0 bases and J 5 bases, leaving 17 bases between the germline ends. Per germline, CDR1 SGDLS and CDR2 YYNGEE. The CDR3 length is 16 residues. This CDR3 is CASSVVAAGPRETQYF. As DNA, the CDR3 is TGTGCCAGCAGCGTAGTTGCCGCGGGGCCCCGGGAGACCCAGTACTTC. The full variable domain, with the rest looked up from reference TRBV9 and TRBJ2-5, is DSGVTQTPKHLITATGQRVTLRCSPRSGDLSVYWYQQSLDQGLQFLIQYYNGEERAKGNILERFSAQQFPDLHSELNLSSLELGDSALYFCASSVVAAGPRETQYFGPGTRLLVL.

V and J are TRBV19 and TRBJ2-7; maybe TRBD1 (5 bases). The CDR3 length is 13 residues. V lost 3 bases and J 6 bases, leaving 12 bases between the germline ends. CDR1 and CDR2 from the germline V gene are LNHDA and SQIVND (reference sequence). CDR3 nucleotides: TGTGCCAGTAGTATGGGTCAGGGTGGCGAGCAGTACTTC. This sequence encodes CASSMGQGGEQYF. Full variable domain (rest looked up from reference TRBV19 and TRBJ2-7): DGGITQSPKYLFRKEGQNVTLSCEQNLNHDAMYWYRQDPGQGLRLIYYSQIVNDFQKGDIAEGYSVSREKKESFPLTVTSAQKNPTAFYLCASSMGQGGEQYFGPGTRLTVT.

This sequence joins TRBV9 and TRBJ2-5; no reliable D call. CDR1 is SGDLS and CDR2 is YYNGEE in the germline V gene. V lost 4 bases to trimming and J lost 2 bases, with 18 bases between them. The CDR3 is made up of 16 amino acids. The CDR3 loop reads CASSQPNPGSQETQYF. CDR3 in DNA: TGTGCCAGCAGCCAACCCAACCCCGGGTCACAAGAGACCCAGTACTTC.

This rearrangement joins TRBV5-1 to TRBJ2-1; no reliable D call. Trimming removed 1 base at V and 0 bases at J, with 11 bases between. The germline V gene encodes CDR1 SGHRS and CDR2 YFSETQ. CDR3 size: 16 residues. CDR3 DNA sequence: TGCGCCAGCAGCTTGACTGCCTATAGCTCCTACAATGAGCAGTTCTTC. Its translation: CASSLTAYSSYNEQFF.

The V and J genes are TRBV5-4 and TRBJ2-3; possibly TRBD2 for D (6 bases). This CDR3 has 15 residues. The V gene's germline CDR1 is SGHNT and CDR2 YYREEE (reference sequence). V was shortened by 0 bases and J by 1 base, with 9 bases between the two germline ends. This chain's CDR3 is CASSLGSSGTDTQYF. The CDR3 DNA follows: TGTGCCAGCAGCTTGGGGTCTAGCGGCACAGATACGCAGTATTTT.

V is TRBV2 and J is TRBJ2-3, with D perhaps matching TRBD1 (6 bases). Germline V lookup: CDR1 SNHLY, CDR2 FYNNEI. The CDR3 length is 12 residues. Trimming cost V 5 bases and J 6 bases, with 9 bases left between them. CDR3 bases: TGTGCCAGCAGTCTCGGACAGGATACGCAGTATTTT. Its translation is CASSLGQDTQYF.

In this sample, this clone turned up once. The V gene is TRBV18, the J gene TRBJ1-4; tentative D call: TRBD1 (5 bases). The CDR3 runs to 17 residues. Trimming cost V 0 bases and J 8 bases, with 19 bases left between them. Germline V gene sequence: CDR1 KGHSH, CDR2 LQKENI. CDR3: CASSPPPGERGKEKLFF. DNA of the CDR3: TGTGCCAGCTCACCACCCCCGGGGGAAAGAGGGAAAGAAAAACTGTTTTTT.

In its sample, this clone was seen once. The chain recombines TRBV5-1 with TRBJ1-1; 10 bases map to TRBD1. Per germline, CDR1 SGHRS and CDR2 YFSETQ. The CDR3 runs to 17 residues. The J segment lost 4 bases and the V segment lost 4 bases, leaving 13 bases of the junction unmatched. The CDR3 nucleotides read TGCGCCAGCAGCGACGACAGGGGGCTTCCCGTCGGCACTGAAGCTTTCTTT. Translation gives CASSDDRGLPVGTEAFF.

CDR3 residues: CASSVAGGPAYEQYF. The DNA of the CDR3 is TGTGCCAGCAGTGTAGCGGGAGGGCCTGCCTACGAGCAGTACTTC. The V and J genes are TRBV28 and TRBJ2-7, with 11 bases aligning to TRBD2. The trim removed 5 bases at V and 2 bases at J, leaving 5 bases unmatched. Per the germline V gene, CDR1 is MDHEN and CDR2 is SYDVKM. There are 15 residues in the CDR3. Complete variable domain (other parts from reference TRBV28 and TRBJ2-7): DVKVTQSSRYLVKRTGEKVFLECVQDMDHENMFWYRQDPGLGLRLIYFSYDVKMKEKGDIPEGYSVSREKKERFSLILESASTNQTSMYLCASSVAGGPAYEQYFGPGTRLTVT.

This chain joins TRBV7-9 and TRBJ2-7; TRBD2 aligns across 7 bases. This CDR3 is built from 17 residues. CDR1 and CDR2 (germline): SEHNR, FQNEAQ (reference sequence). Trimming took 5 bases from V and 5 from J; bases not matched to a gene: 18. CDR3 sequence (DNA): TGTGCCAGCAGCCCCCCTTCGGGACGCCCCGGGAGGAACGAGCAGTACTTC. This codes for CASSPPSGRPGRNEQYF.